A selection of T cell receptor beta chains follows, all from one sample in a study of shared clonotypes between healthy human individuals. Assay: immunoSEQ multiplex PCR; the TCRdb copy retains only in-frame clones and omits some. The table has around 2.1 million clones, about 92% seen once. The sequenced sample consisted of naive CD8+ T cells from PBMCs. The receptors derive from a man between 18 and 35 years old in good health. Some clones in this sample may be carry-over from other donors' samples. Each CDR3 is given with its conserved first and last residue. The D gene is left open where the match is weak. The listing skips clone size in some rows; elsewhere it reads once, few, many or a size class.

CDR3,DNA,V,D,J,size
CASSQSLGGLAPEQYF,TGTGCCAGCAGCCAATCGTTGGGGGGACTAGCCCCCGAGCAGTACTTC,TRBV4-2,TRBD2,TRBJ2-7,once
CARRIPYDRAQYGYTF,TGTGCCAGAAGGATTCCGTACGACAGGGCCCAATATGGCTACACCTTC,TRBV5-3,TRBD1,TRBJ1-2,NA
CASSDPQVYATPRGPQHF,TGTGCCAGCAGTGACCCACAGGTTTACGCCACTCCCCGAGGGCCCCAGCATTTT,TRBV6-1,NA,TRBJ1-5,once
CASSNGWDTTRNEQFF,TGTGCCAGCAGCAACGGCTGGGACACCACGCGGAATGAGCAGTTCTTC,TRBV7-2,NA,TRBJ2-1,NA
CAIRLGDRTTGELFF,TGTGCCATCAGATTAGGGGACAGAACCACCGGGGAGCTGTTTTTT,TRBV10-3,TRBD1,TRBJ2-2,NA
CASSLEPGLKETQYF,TGTGCCAGCAGCTTGGAGCCGGGACTAAAAGAGACCCAGTACTTC,TRBV5-4,TRBD2,TRBJ2-5,NA
CASSPRLGTGGAEQYF,TGTGCCAGCAGTCCCCGTTTGGGGACAGGGGGCGCCGAGCAGTACTTC,TRBV28,TRBD1,TRBJ2-7,few
CASSPAYREDWRTEAFF,TGTGCCAGCAGTCCGGCCTACAGGGAGGATTGGCGCACTGAAGCTTTCTTT,TRBV27,NA,TRBJ1-1,NA
CASSQGPGQGENTIYF,TGCGCCAGCAGCCAAGGTCCGGGACAGGGGGAAAACACCATATATTTT,TRBV4-1,TRBD1,TRBJ1-3,NA
CASSPGTSGWYEQYF,TGCGCCAGCAGCCCCGGGACTAGCGGTTGGTACGAGCAGTACTTC,TRBV4-1,TRBD2,TRBJ2-7,NA
CASSPPPGLVYEQYF,TGTGCCAGCAGCCCGCCGCCGGGGCTTGTCTACGAGCAGTACTTC,TRBV7-6,NA,TRBJ2-7,NA
CASSQDWGVSYGYTF,TGCGCCAGCAGCCAAGATTGGGGGGTATCCTACGGCTACACCTTC,TRBV4-1,NA,TRBJ1-2,NA
CATSRGFNNEQFF,TGTGCCACCAGCAGAGGTTTCAACAATGAGCAGTTCTTC,TRBV15,NA,TRBJ2-1,NA
CASSPLHDAYEQYF,TGTGCCAGCAGCCCCCTGCACGACGCCTACGAGCAGTACTTC,TRBV27,NA,TRBJ2-7,NA
CASSANRDRQETQYF,TGTGCCAGCAGCGCCAACCGGGACAGACAAGAGACCCAGTACTTC,TRBV9,TRBD1,TRBJ2-5,NA
CASSLVWSGSSTDTQYF,TGTGCCAGCAGCTTAGTTTGGTCAGGGTCTAGCACAGATACGCAGTATTTT,TRBV11-2,NA,TRBJ2-3,NA
CASSLPWGEKLFF,TGTGCCAGCAGCCTACCCTGGGGGGAAAAACTGTTTTTT,TRBV7-9,NA,TRBJ1-4,NA
CASRSGTGGQETQYF,TGTGCCAGCAGATCCGGGACAGGGGGACAGGAGACCCAGTACTTC,TRBV25-1,TRBD1,TRBJ2-5,NA
CASSYGRTVNTEAFF,TGTGCCAGCAGTTATGGCCGAACAGTGAACACTGAAGCTTTCTTT,TRBV6-5,NA,TRBJ1-1,NA
CSVEVEGSRGETQYF,TGCAGCGTTGAGGTGGAAGGATCGAGGGGGGAGACCCAGTACTTC,TRBV29-1,NA,TRBJ2-5,NA
CAISESTGREKLFF,TGTGCCATCAGTGAGTCGACGGGGCGTGAAAAACTGTTTTTT,TRBV10-3,NA,TRBJ1-4,NA
CASAEGGAGYTF,TGTGCCAGCGCCGAGGGGGGGGCTGGCTACACCTTC,TRBV19,NA,TRBJ1-2,NA
CASSERGALAYGYTF,TGTGCCAGCAGTGAAAGAGGGGCGCTTGCCTATGGCTACACCTTC,TRBV6-1,NA,TRBJ1-2,NA
CASSYGKTQYF,TGTGCCAGCAGTTACGGGAAGACCCAGTACTTC,TRBV27,NA,TRBJ2-5,NA
CASSLGLGTEAFF,TGTGCCAGCAGCTTAGGGTTGGGCACTGAAGCTTTCTTT,TRBV11-3,NA,TRBJ1-1,once
CSVLRNTEAFF,TGCAGCGTCCTTCGGAACACTGAAGCTTTCTTT,TRBV29-1,NA,TRBJ1-1,NA
CASSLTENYGYTF,TGTGCCAGTAGCCTGACGGAGAACTATGGCTACACCTTC,TRBV19,NA,TRBJ1-2,NA
CASSPPGGRAYEQYF,TGTGCCAGCAGCCCTCCCGGCGGGAGGGCCTACGAGCAGTACTTC,TRBV9,TRBD2,TRBJ2-7,NA
CASSEPGSYGNTIYF,TGTGCCAGCAGTGAACCTGGGTCCTATGGAAACACCATATATTTT,TRBV2,NA,TRBJ1-3,NA